The next 30 T cell receptor beta chains were all read from a single sample in a study of immune heterogeneity within non-small cell lung tumors. Per sample, around 600 ng of bulk tumor genomic DNA was the template used. Biopsies that were spaced far apart were taken, several per primary tumor, during surgery. These patients got curative surgery after being newly diagnosed with untreated non-small cell lung cancer. Amplification of TCR beta CDR3 was performed by multiplex PCR with 32 V and 13 J primers. Using its own MiXCR run on the multiplex PCR reads, TCRdb lists one record per CDR3 protein. The data hold tens of thousands of distinct CDR3 sequences, with about 29% observed a single time. Sequencing was performed on lung tumor tissue. All receptors come from a man between 40 and 49 years old with non-small cell lung cancer.

The table lists this clonotype with many counts. The genes are TRBV2 and TRBJ1-1; D possibly corresponds to TRBD1 (5 bases). The CDR3 extends over 16 amino acids. CDR1 and CDR2 from the germline V gene are SNHLY and FYNNEI. Between the trimmed V and J ends, which lost 4 bases and 8 bases, there was a span of 23 bases. CDR3: CASSGQTDPKNREAFF. DNA for the CDR3: TGTGCCAGCAGTGGGCAGACAGACCCGAAGAATCGAGAAGCTTTCTTT.

A note on this clonotype: This may be a read error, as it is one base from a much larger clone. This chain connects TRBV29-1 to TRBJ1-2; D not resolved. This CDR3 has 11 amino acids. V was trimmed by 1 base and J by 7 bases, leaving 7 bases between them. Germline CDR1 and CDR2: SQVTM and ANQGSEA. CDR3 nucleotide sequence: TGCAGCGTTGAAGGTGGGCGTGGCTACACCTTC. It translates to CSVEGGRGYTF.

In its sample, this clonotype was seen many times. The chain links TRBV12-3 or TRBV12-4 to TRBJ1-2; no firm D call. This CDR3 is 14 amino acids long. V was cut by 3 bases and J by 5 bases, with 13 bases left in between. The CDR3 DNA sequence: TGTGCCAGCAGTTTCGGTTTGGCCATTTATGGCTACACCTTC. Translation gives CASSFGLAIYGYTF.

Concerning this clonotype: A single base separates this from a much larger clone, so it may be a read error. This chain connects TRBV4-1 to TRBJ2-7; a weak D match, TRBD1 (6 bases). CDR3 size: 15 residues. Germline CDR1 MGHRA, CDR2 YSYEKL. V gave up 3 bases and J gave up 0 bases, with 12 bases separating them. The CDR3 coding sequence is TGCGCCAGCAGCCATACGGGACATGGCTCCTACGAGCAGTACTTC. It encodes CASSHTGHGSYEQYF.

The gene calls are TRBV5-1 and TRBJ2-3; TRBD1 is a possible D gene (6 bases). Trimming pared 2 bases from V and 1 base from J, leaving 11 bases between. Germline V gene data show CDR1 as SGHRS and CDR2 as YFSETQ. The CDR3 loop spans 15 amino acids. Written as DNA, the CDR3 is TGCGCCAGCAGCTTTTCCAGGGGACGCACAGATACGCAGTATTTT. Translating gives CASSFSRGRTDTQYF.

This clonotype has a handful of counts. The J gene is TRBJ1-3, the V gene TRBV20-1; D is undetermined. The germline V gene has CDR1 DFQATT and CDR2 SNEGSKA (reference sequence). The CDR3 covers 16 residues. Between the trimmed V and J ends, which lost 3 bases and 4 bases, there was a span of 19 bases. The CDR3 protein is CSASSSATLGGNTIYF. Here the CDR3 DNA reads TGCAGTGCTAGTTCCAGTGCAACCCTCGGAGGAAACACCATATATTTT.

This clonotype showed up many times. The chain combines TRBV6-2 or TRBV6-3 with TRBJ2-7; 8 bases map to TRBD1. The CDR3 sequence is 14 residues long. The V gene's germline CDR1 is MNHEY and CDR2 SVGEGT. The junction had 9 bases not matched to a gene; V was cut back by 8 bases and J by 3 bases. In nucleotides, the CDR3 is TGTGCCAGCGCCCGGGACAGGCCTCTCTACGAGCAGTACTTC. Protein sequence: CASARDRPLYEQYF.

This clonotype was found a few times. The genes are TRBV19 and TRBJ2-5; D call uncertain. This CDR3 is built from 14 residues. Germline CDR1 reads LNHDA; CDR2 reads SQIVND (reference sequence). The V end was cut by 2 bases, the J end by 2 bases, with 9 bases between. The CDR3 sequence is CASSIHVSQETQYF. The CDR3 DNA follows: TGTGCCAGTAGTATACACGTATCTCAAGAGACCCAGTACTTC.

This chain links TRBV6-5 with TRBJ1-1; D is unclear. The CDR3 is 13 amino acids. Per the germline V gene, CDR1 is MNHEY and CDR2 is SVGAGI. The ends were cut back, 2 bases at V and 0 bases at J, with 4 bases in the middle. This chain's CDR3 is CASSYDVNTEAFF. The CDR3 DNA reads TGTGCCAGCAGTTACGACGTGAACACTGAAGCTTTCTTT.

J is TRBJ1-6 and V is TRBV6-1, with D unresolved. V lost 7 bases and J lost 8, with 12 bases in between. Germline V gene lookup returns CDR1 MNHNS and CDR2 SASEGT. This CDR3 has 13 amino acids. CDR3 amino acids: CASKQRRDSPLHF. The CDR3 nucleotides read TGTGCCAGCAAACAACGACGAGATTCACCCCTCCACTTT.

The rearrangement links TRBV14 to TRBJ2-2, with TRBD2 identical over 8 bases. The CDR3 length is 17 residues. The germline CDR1 and CDR2 sequences are SGHDN and FVKESK. V was pared by 4 bases and J by 1 base, with 8 bases of the junction left unmatched. The CDR3 bases are TGTGCCAGCAGCCGGAGGAGCGGGGGCCTGAACACCGGGGAGCTGTTTTTT. It is translated as CASSRRSGGLNTGELFF.

At least ten counts were recorded for this clonotype. The chain carries TRBV6-1 and TRBJ1-2, with 10 bases that match TRBD1. The CDR3 has 15 amino acids. V lost 5 bases and J lost 3; bases outside the gene matches: 6. The V gene's germline CDR1 is MNHNS and CDR2 SASEGT. The CDR3 reads CASSNPGQGHYGYTF. CDR3 sequence (DNA): TGTGCCAGCAGTAACCCGGGACAGGGGCACTATGGCTACACCTTC.

This sequence joins TRBV6-1 and TRBJ2-1; 11 bases match TRBD2. Germline loops: CDR1 MNHNS, CDR2 SASEGT. V dropped 7 bases and J dropped 10; count of bases not matched to a gene: 15. This CDR3 is 16 amino acids long. In DNA form, the CDR3 reads TGTGCCAGCATCCGGGCCCTAGCGGGAGGCCCAAGGGAGCAGTTCTTC. Residues: CASIRALAGGPREQFF.

The gene calls are TRBV7-9 and TRBJ2-1; 10 bases are shared with TRBD2. This CDR3 comprises 15 residues. Germline V gene sequence: CDR1 SEHNR, CDR2 FQNEAQ (reference sequence). V trimming: 6 bases; J trimming: 2 bases; junction bases outside the gene matches: 4. The CDR3 loop reads CASSKAGGPYNEQFF. In nucleotides, the CDR3 is TGTGCCAGCAGTAAAGCGGGAGGGCCCTACAATGAGCAGTTCTTC.

Points on this clonotype: At one end, the junction sequence differs from germline, possibly due to a read error. V usage is TRBV7-3 and J usage is TRBJ2-5; TRBD2 matches 16 bases. This CDR3 is built from 18 residues. From germline, CDR1 is SGHTA and CDR2 FQGTGA. This CDR3 is CDSSLRGLAGGPGETQYF. The DNA for the CDR3 is TGTGACAGCAGCTTAAGGGGACTAGCGGGAGGGCCAGGAGAGACCCAGTACTTC.

The gene calls are TRBV5-1 and TRBJ2-3; D might be TRBD2 (6 bases). Trimming took off 0 bases at V and 0 bases at J, with 26 bases between the two ends. From germline, CDR1 is SGHRS and CDR2 YFSETQ. The CDR3 contains 21 residues. CDR3 DNA sequence: TGCGCCAGCAGCTTGGAGCCGGGGACCCGGTGCGAGGGAGGAAGCACAGATACGCAGTATTTT. As protein: CASSLEPGTRCEGGSTDTQYF.

A few counts support this clonotype. The V and J genes are TRBV7-2 and TRBJ2-3; D possibly corresponds to TRBD1 (6 bases). Looked up from germline, CDR1 is SGHTA and CDR2 is FQGNSA. V lost 5 bases to trimming and J lost 6 bases, with 21 bases between them. This CDR3 contains 16 residues. CDR3 DNA: TGTGCCAGCAGCCCGAGATTCACAGGGCCCTCTGATACGCAGTATTTT. Translation: CASSPRFTGPSDTQYF.

Judged by abundance, this clonotype is medium-sized. The chain couples TRBV6-2 or TRBV6-3 to TRBJ1-5; no firm D call. This CDR3 has 15 residues. CDR1 is MNHEY, CDR2 SVGEGT, per germline. V lost 7 bases and J lost 0, with 13 bases in between. This CDR3 reads CASNNGQLSNQPQHF. The DNA for the CDR3 is TGTGCCAGCAATAACGGGCAGCTTAGCAATCAGCCCCAGCATTTT.

V gene TRBV20-1 combines with J gene TRBJ2-3, with 14 bases aligning to TRBD2. Per germline, CDR1 DFQATT and CDR2 SNEGSKA (reference sequence). The CDR3 is made up of 19 amino acids. With V trimmed by 4 bases and J by 1 base, 13 bases remained unmatched. The CDR3 loop is CSATSFGLAGGIGTDTQYF. The CDR3, as DNA: TGCAGTGCTACCTCGTTTGGACTAGCGGGAGGAATCGGCACAGATACGCAGTATTTT.

This clonotype appeared a few times. A much larger clone lies a single base off, so this may be a read error. The rearrangement links TRBV28 to TRBJ2-7, with 9 nucleotides matching TRBD2. The CDR3 extends over 20 amino acids. Germline CDR1 and CDR2: MDHEN and SYDVKM. J gave up 0 bases and V 5 bases, and 20 bases lay outside the gene matches. CDR3 loop: CASSQWTDTRRGRASYEQYF. The CDR3 coding sequence is TGTGCCAGCAGTCAGTGGACGGACACACGGCGCGGGAGGGCCTCCTACGAGCAGTACTTC. Drawing the rest from reference TRBV28 and TRBJ2-7, the complete variable domain is DVKVTQSSRYLVKRTGEKVFLECVQDMDHENMFWYRQDPGLGLRLIYFSYDVKMKEKGDIPEGYSVSREKKERFSLILESASTNQTSMYLCASSQWTDTRRGRASYEQYFGPGTRLTVT.

The V gene is TRBV10-2, the J gene TRBJ1-3, with 11 bases that match TRBD1. The length of the CDR3 is 14 residues. The germline V gene has CDR1 WSHSY and CDR2 SAAADI. Trimming at V came to 8 bases and at J to 0 bases, leaving 0 bases not matched to a gene. The CDR3 DNA reads TGCGCCAGCGGACAGGGGGCCTCTGGAAACACCATATATTTT. Translated: CASGQGASGNTIYF.

This clonotype appeared a few times. This rearrangement joins TRBV20-1 to TRBJ2-3; tentatively, D is TRBD2 (7 bases). Germline V gene lookup returns CDR1 DFQATT and CDR2 SNEGSKA (reference sequence). Trimming left V 6 bases short and J 15 bases short, with 19 bases between. The CDR3 runs to 11 residues. The CDR3 DNA is TGCAGTGCCGCGATAGGGGGGGTTCTTTATTTT. Translated: CSAAIGGVLYF.

Concerning this clonotype: Just one base apart from a much larger clone, this may be a read error. V usage is TRBV20-1 and J usage is TRBJ1-5; D not certain. The CDR3 covers 15 residues. Trimming took off 3 bases at V and 3 bases at J, with 15 bases between the two ends. Germline V lookup: CDR1 DFQATT, CDR2 SNEGSKA (reference sequence). CDR3 region: CSASAVGRLNQPQHF. In nucleotides, the CDR3 is TGCAGTGCTAGTGCGGTAGGGCGGCTCAATCAGCCCCAGCATTTT.

This clonotype was observed many times. V and J are TRBV6-1 and TRBJ1-6, with 9 nucleotides matching TRBD1. Trimming removed 4 bases from V and 10 bases from J; junction bases left unmatched: 5. This CDR3 is built from 14 residues. Per the germline V gene, CDR1 is MNHNS and CDR2 is SASEGT. The CDR3 DNA reads as TGTGCCAGCAGTGCGGGACAGGGAGTATCACCCCTCCACTTT. Protein: CASSAGQGVSPLHF.

Details on this clonotype: This clone may be a read error of a much larger clone one base away. The rearrangement uses TRBV4-1 and TRBJ1-5, with D tentatively TRBD1 (5 bases). Trimming took 4 bases from V and 3 from J, leaving 13 bases between them. The CDR3 sequence is 15 residues long. The germline CDR1 and CDR2 sequences are MGHRA and YSYEKL. CDR3 residues: CASSPDKGPNQPQHF. The CDR3 DNA reads as TGCGCCAGCAGCCCGGACAAAGGCCCCAATCAGCCCCAGCATTTT.

Of note for this clonotype: Since a much larger clone is just one base distant, this may be a read error. The chain joins TRBV19 to TRBJ1-2; TRBD1 is a possible D gene (5 bases). V shed 7 bases and J shed 4 bases, with 13 bases lying between them. The CDR3 runs 13 residues. CDR1 LNHDA and CDR2 SQIVND come from the germline V gene (reference sequence). The CDR3 is CASTTDTSYGYTF. CDR3 DNA sequence: TGTGCCAGTACCACGGACACCAGCTATGGCTACACCTTC.

This chain links TRBV6-1 with TRBJ2-2; D is possibly TRBD2 (5 bases). Germline CDR1 reads MNHNS; CDR2 reads SASEGT. This CDR3 spans 12 amino acids. The V gene lost 5 bases and the J gene lost 7 bases, with 8 bases spanning the gap. The CDR3 protein is CASSPRGGELFF. In DNA, the CDR3 is TGTGCCAGCAGTCCTCGGGGCGGGGAGCTGTTTTTT.

Ten or more counts support this clonotype. The chain couples TRBV20-1 to TRBJ1-4; D unclear. CDR3 length: 15 amino acids. V was clipped by 1 base and J by 0 bases, with 9 bases between them. Germline V lookup: CDR1 DFQATT, CDR2 SNEGSKA (reference sequence). CDR3 in amino acids: CSARGLLATNEKLFF. The DNA of the CDR3 is TGCAGTGCTAGAGGTCTTTTAGCAACTAATGAAAAACTGTTTTTT.

This clonotype was recorded many times. This chain joins TRBV5-1 and TRBJ1-4; D gene ambiguous. Trimming removed 0 bases at V and 0 bases at J, with 9 bases between. Germline V gives CDR1 SGHRS, CDR2 YFSETQ. The CDR3 is 16 residues long. The CDR3 nucleotides are TGCGCCAGCAGCTTGGGAAACATCCCAACTAATGAAAAACTGTTTTTT. Amino acids: CASSLGNIPTNEKLFF.

This clonotype was picked up many times. The V call is TRBV20-1, the J call TRBJ2-7, with TRBD2 identical over 7 bases. V gave up 6 bases and J gave up 2 bases; unmatched junction bases: 7. CDR1 is DFQATT and CDR2 is SNEGSKA in the germline V gene (reference sequence). CDR3 size: 13 residues. CDR3: CSALWRETYEQYF. DNA for the CDR3: TGCAGTGCGTTGTGGCGGGAGACCTACGAGCAGTACTTC.